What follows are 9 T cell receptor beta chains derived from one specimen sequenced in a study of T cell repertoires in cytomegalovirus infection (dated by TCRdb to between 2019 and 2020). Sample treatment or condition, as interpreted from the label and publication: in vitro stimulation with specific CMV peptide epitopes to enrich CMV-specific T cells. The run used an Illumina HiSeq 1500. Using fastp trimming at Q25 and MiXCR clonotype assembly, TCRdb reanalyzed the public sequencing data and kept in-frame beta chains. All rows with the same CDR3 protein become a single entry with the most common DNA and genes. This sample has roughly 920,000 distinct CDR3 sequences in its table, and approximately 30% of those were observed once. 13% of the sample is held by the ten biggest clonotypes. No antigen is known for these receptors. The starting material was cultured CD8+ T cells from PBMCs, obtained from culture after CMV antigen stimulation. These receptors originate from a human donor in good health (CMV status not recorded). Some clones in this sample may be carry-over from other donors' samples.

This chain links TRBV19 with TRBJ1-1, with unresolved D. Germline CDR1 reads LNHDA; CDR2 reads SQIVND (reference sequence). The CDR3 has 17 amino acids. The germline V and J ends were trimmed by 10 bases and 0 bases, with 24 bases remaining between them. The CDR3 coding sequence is TGTGCCACCTGCTCACCCTCCCCTGCGCACATGAACACTGAAGCTTTCTTT. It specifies CATCSPSPAHMNTEAFF.

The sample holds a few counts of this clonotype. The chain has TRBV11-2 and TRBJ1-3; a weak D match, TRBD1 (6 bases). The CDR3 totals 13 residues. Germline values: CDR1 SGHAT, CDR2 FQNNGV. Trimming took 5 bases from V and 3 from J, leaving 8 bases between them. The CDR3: CASSRTVGNTIYF. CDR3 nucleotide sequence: TGTGCCAGCAGCCGGACAGTTGGAAACACCATATATTTT.

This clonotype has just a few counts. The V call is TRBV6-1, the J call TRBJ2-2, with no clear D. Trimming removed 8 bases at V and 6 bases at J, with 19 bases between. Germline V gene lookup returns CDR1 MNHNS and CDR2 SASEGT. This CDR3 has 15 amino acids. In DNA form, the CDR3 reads TGTGCCAGCGGCCTCGAGAAAGGCCCCCCCGGGGAGCTGTTTTTT. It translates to CASGLEKGPPGELFF.

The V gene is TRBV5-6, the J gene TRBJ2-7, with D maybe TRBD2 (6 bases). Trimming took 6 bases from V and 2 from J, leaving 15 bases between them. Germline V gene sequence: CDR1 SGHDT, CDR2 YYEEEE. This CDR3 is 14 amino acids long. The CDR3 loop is CASTSGTFPYEQYF. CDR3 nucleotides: TGTGCCAGCACCTCAGGGACTTTCCCCTACGAGCAGTACTTC.

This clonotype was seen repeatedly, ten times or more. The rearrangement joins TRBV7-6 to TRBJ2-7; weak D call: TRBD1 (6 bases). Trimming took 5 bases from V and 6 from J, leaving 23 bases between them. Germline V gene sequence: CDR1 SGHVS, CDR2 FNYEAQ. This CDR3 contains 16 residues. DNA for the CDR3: TGTGCCAGCAGCCCCCCGGGTGGAGGCCCCAGGGGCGAGCAGTACTTC. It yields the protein CASSPPGGGPRGEQYF.

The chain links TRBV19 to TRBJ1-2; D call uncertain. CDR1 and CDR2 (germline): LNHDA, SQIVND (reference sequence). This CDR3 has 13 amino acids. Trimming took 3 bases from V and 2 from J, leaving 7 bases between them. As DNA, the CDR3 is TGTGCCAGTAGTATTACAGAGAACTATGGCTACACCTTC. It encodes CASSITENYGYTF.

The CDR3 DNA reads TGTGCCAGTAGTATCACCCCGCCAGGGGACAATGAGCAGTTCTTC. Amino acid sequence: CASSITPPGDNEQFF. The chain links TRBV19 to TRBJ2-1, with D perhaps matching TRBD1 (6 bases). This CDR3 has 15 residues. V gave up 3 bases and J gave up 5 bases, with 14 bases separating them. Germline CDR1 and CDR2: LNHDA and SQIVND (reference sequence). Full variable domain (missing parts from reference TRBV19 and TRBJ2-1): DGGITQSPKYLFRKEGQNVTLSCEQNLNHDAMYWYRQDPGQGLRLIYYSQIVNDFQKGDIAEGYSVSREKKESFPLTVTSAQKNPTAFYLCASSITPPGDNEQFFGPGTRLTVL.

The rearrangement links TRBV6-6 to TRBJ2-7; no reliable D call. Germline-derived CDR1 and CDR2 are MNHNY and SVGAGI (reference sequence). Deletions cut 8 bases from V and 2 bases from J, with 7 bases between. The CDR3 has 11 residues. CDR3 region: CASAEAYEQYV. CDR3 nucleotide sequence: TGTGCCAGCGCCGAGGCCTACGAGCAGTACGTC.

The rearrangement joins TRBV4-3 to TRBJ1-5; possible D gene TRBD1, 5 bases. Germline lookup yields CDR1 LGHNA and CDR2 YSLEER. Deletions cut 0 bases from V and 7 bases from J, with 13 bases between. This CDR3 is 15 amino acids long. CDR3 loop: CASSQDGAGHQPQHF. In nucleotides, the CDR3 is TGCGCCAGCAGCCAAGATGGGGCAGGGCACCAGCCCCAGCATTTT.